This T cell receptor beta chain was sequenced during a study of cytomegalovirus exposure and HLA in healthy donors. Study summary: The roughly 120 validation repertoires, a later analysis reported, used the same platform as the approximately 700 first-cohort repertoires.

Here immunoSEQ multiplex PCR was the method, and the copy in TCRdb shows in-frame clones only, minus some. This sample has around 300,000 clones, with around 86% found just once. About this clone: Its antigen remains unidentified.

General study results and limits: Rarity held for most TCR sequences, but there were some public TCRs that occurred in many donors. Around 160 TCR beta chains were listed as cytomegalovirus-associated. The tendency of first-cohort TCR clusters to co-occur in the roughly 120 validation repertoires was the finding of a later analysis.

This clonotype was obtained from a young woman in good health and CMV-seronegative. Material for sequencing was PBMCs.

CDR3 protein: CASSRTVNSNQPQHF. The CDR3 DNA sequence: TGTGCCAGCTCACGGACTGTGAATAGCAATCAGCCCCAGCATTTT. V and J are TRBV18 and TRBJ1-5; D is uncertain. There are 15 residues in the CDR3. Trimming removed 4 bases at V and 0 bases at J, with 10 bases between. Germline CDR1 KGHSH, CDR2 LQKENI.